This TCR beta chain emerged from a study of T cell repertoires in cytomegalovirus infection. TCRdb used MiXCR to reprocess the reads, holding one entry per CDR3 protein. Of 450,000 to 600,000 distinct CDR3 sequences detected, approximately 46% appear once; the ten largest clones hold around 44%. Trimming stripped 0 bases from V and 5 bases from J, with 11 bases between. This CDR3 spans 14 amino acids. Germline V gene data show CDR1 as DFQATT and CDR2 as SNEGSKA (reference sequence). This clonotype has only one observation. Its antigen is undetermined. The starting material was cultured PBMCs, obtained from culture after CMV antigen stimulation. The clonotype originates from a human donor in good health (CMV status not recorded). Some clones in this sample may be carry-over from other donors' samples. This chain joins TRBV20-1 and TRBJ2-1, with D possibly TRBD1 on 5 matching bases. This chain's CDR3 is CSARDRVGHNEQFF. The CDR3 region has the DNA TGCAGTGCTAGAGATCGAGTGGGGCACAATGAGCAGTTCTTC.